The present entry profiles one T cell receptor (beta chain) with its context. Its target is not known. This entry comes from a study of Ad26.COV2.S vaccination and SARS-CoV-2 variants. Findings and caveats of the study: Placebo recipients had lower spike-specific TCR breadth than vaccine recipients. There was reportedly substantial breadth in spike-specific CD8+ and CD4+ T cell responses after vaccination.

Sequencing was performed with immunoSEQ multiplex PCR; in TCRdb, only in-frame clones are kept and a portion is missing. The sample has 85,000 to 120,000 clones, 80% seen once; the top ten hold 15% to 20%. V lost 4 bases to trimming and J lost 8 bases; unmatched junction nucleotides: 6. Germline assignment: CDR1 SGHRS and CDR2 YFSETQ. This CDR3 has 13 amino acids. The sequence was obtained from a human donor who had recovered from COVID-19. The sample consisted of peripheral blood, taken after recovery from COVID-19. The chain recombines TRBV5-1 with TRBJ1-3; 7 bases agree with TRBD1. The CDR3 DNA reads TGCGCCAGCAGCCCAGGACAGGCCCACACCATATATTTT. Residues: CASSPGQAHTIYF.